The entry below describes one TCR beta chain. No antigen is known for it. These data come from a study of T cell repertoires in cytomegalovirus infection. Study in general: It was the public TCR beta signatures that indicated both CMV infection and matching HLA type. Overall study findings and caveats: Cumulative frequency (of public TCR beta family members) identified carriers of CMV plus the relevant HLA. CMV-specific TCR beta clonotypes restricted by HLA-C were the ones dominating the ex vivo response.

This CDR3 region has 15 residues. The ends lost 5 bases at V and 0 bases at J; junction bases unmatched: 4. In germline, CDR1 is MNHEY, CDR2 SMNVEV (reference sequence). MiXCR, run by TCRdb on the reads, gives a single entry per CDR3 protein. Of about 250,000 distinct CDR3 sequences listed, 15% to 20% were seen once; the top ten hold about 45%. This rearrangement joins TRBV27 to TRBJ2-7; 10 nucleotides align to TRBD2. The sequence was obtained from a human donor in good health (CMV status not recorded). Some clones in this sample may be carry-over from other donors' samples. Specimen: CD8+ T cells from PBMCs. CDR3 DNA sequence: TGTGCCAGCAGTCTAGCGGGGGATCTCTCCTACGAGCAGTACTTC. Residues: CASSLAGDLSYEQYF.